The next 29 T cell receptor beta chains were all read from a single sample in a study of blood T cell repertoires in COVID-19. The data were produced by immunoSEQ multiplex PCR, yet TCRdb's version contains in-frame clones alone and is incomplete. This table holds 85,000 to 90,000 clones, under 95% found once. The sample comprised peripheral blood. The receptors here all came from a human donor with active COVID-19. The donor label of this sample is uncertain.

This clone appeared a few times. This chain uses TRBV5-6 with TRBJ1-3; 8 nucleotides match TRBD1. This CDR3 has 17 amino acids. Trimming took 0 bases from V and 9 from J; bases not matched to a gene: 14. Germline V lookup: CDR1 SGHDT, CDR2 YYEEEE. CDR3 amino acids: CASSLVGLAGGASTIYF. DNA for the CDR3: TGTGCCAGCAGCTTGGTCGGATTGGCAGGGGGCGCGAGCACCATATATTTT.

This clone was seen a single time. The chain employs TRBV19 and TRBJ1-3; perhaps TRBD1 as D (5 bases). The CDR3 is made up of 15 amino acids. V was cut by 6 bases and J by 4 bases, with 16 bases left in between. Germline assignment: CDR1 LNHDA and CDR2 SQIVND (reference sequence). The CDR3 loop is CASSPPGMEGNTIYF. The CDR3 region has the DNA TGTGCCAGTAGCCCTCCAGGGATGGAAGGAAACACCATATATTTT.

This clone has a single count. The chain carries TRBV5-1 and TRBJ1-1; a weak D match, TRBD1 (6 bases). Germline V gene sequence: CDR1 SGHRS, CDR2 YFSETQ. Trimming pared 6 bases from V and 4 bases from J, leaving 16 bases between. The CDR3 is 14 residues long. The CDR3 sequence is CASTSTGMGTEAFF. CDR3 DNA sequence: TGCGCCAGCACCTCCACAGGGATGGGCACTGAAGCTTTCTTT.

The chain couples TRBV3-1 (or the pseudogene TRBV3-2) to TRBJ2-5; 10 bases align to TRBD2. V was pared by 4 bases and J by 7 bases, with 9 bases of the junction left unmatched. Germline-derived CDR1 and CDR2 are LGHDT and YNNKEL (reference sequence). This CDR3 spans 15 amino acids. The chain's CDR3 is CASSLPLAGDVTQYF. CDR3 nucleotides: TGTGCCAGCAGCCTCCCGCTAGCGGGGGATGTGACCCAGTACTTC.

The chain recombines TRBV18 with TRBJ1-5; D is possibly TRBD1 (6 bases). The CDR3 has 18 amino acids. CDR1 is KGHSH, CDR2 LQKENI, per germline. Deletions cut 2 bases from V and 0 bases from J, with 17 bases between. CDR3 nucleotides: TGTGCCAGCTCACCAGATGCCCGGACAGCCTATAGCAATCAGCCCCAGCATTTT. This sequence encodes CASSPDARTAYSNQPQHF. Based on the CDR3 plus reference TRBV18 and TRBJ1-5, the full variable domain is NAGVMQNPRHLVRRRGQEARLRCSPMKGHSHVYWYRQLPEEGLKFMVYLQKENIIDESGMPKERFSAEFPKEGPSILRIQQVVRGDSAAYFCASSPDARTAYSNQPQHFGDGTRLSIL.

The chain employs TRBV3-1 (or the pseudogene TRBV3-2) and TRBJ2-2; 9 nucleotides match TRBD2. After removal of 4 bases from V and 1 base from J, the junction contained 4 bases not matched to a gene. Germline CDR1 and CDR2: LGHDT and YNNKEL (reference sequence). The CDR3 is 16 amino acids. The CDR3 sequence is CASSRAGGRNTGELFF. The CDR3 nucleotides read TGTGCCAGCAGCCGAGCGGGGGGACGGAACACCGGGGAGCTGTTTTTT.

CDR3 DNA sequence: TGTGCCAGCAGTGATACCAGGCAGGGGCTACTGGGGGCCAACGTCCTGACTTTC. Translated, it gives CASSDTRQGLLGANVLTF. This chain connects TRBV2 to TRBJ2-6; maybe TRBD1 (6 bases). V was shortened by 3 bases and J by 4 bases, with 19 bases between the two germline ends. Germline V gene lookup returns CDR1 SNHLY and CDR2 FYNNEI. This CDR3 region has 18 residues.

The chain combines TRBV6-1 with TRBJ1-5; D remains ambiguous. V was cut by 1 base and J by 15 bases, with 13 bases left in between. The CDR3 length is 12 residues. Looked up from germline, CDR1 is MNHNS and CDR2 is SASEGT. The CDR3 nucleotides are TGTGCCAGCAGTGAAGGAGGGTCGCCCGGGCATTTT. Its translation is CASSEGGSPGHF.

The chain combines TRBV7-8 with TRBJ2-7; D remains unclear. This CDR3 spans 15 amino acids. CDR1 and CDR2 (germline): SGHVS, FQNEAQ. With 0 bases removed from V and 1 base from J, the gap between germline ends came to 10 bases. CDR3 in DNA: TGTGCCAGCAGCTTAGCAGGCCAGGCATCCTACGAGCAGTACTTC. Its translation is CASSLAGQASYEQYF.

V gene TRBV7-6 combines with J gene TRBJ1-1, with a possible D match to TRBD1 (6 bases). This CDR3 spans 15 amino acids. The germline gives CDR1 SGHVS, CDR2 FNYEAQ. Trimming took off 5 bases at V and 3 bases at J, with 16 bases between the two ends. The CDR3 DNA sequence: TGTGCCAGCAGCCCCCGACTGGGGGCCGACACTGAAGCTTTCTTT. Translated, it gives CASSPRLGADTEAFF. Full variable domain (outside the CDR3, taken from reference TRBV7-6 and TRBJ1-1): GAGVSQSPRYKVTKRGQDVALRCDPISGHVSLYWYRQALGQGPEFLTYFNYEAQQDKSGLPNDRFSAERPEGSISTLTIQRTEQRDSAMYRCASSPRLGADTEAFFGQGTRLTVV.

The chain employs TRBV6-2 or TRBV6-3 and TRBJ2-3; 11 nucleotides align to TRBD1. Germline values: CDR1 MNHEY, CDR2 SVGEGT. The CDR3 is 16 residues long. With 6 bases clipped from V and 9 bases from J, the junction kept 14 bases outside the gene matches. CDR3 amino acids: CASSSTSGQGVDTQYF. CDR3 nucleotide sequence: TGTGCCAGCAGCTCGACCTCGGGACAGGGGGTAGACACGCAGTATTTT.

This chain connects TRBV3-1 (or the pseudogene TRBV3-2) to TRBJ2-1, with 9 bases matching TRBD1. Trimming at V came to 1 base and at J to 9 bases, leaving 10 bases not matched to a gene. The germline CDR1 and CDR2 sequences are LGHDT and YNNKEL (reference sequence). This CDR3 contains 16 residues. The DNA of the CDR3 is TGTGCCAGCAGCCAAGCCGGGACAGGGTCTCAGAGTGAGCAGTTCTTC. It encodes CASSQAGTGSQSEQFF.

This clone was observed a handful of times. The rearrangement joins TRBV7-9 to TRBJ1-1; 7 positions match TRBD1. This CDR3 has 14 residues. Germline CDR1 is SEHNR and CDR2 is FQNEAQ (reference sequence). The V and J ends lost 7 bases and 0 bases, in that order; junction bases with no gene match: 5. This chain's CDR3 is CASIGDRVNTEAFF. CDR3 sequence (DNA): TGTGCCAGCATCGGAGACAGGGTGAACACTGAAGCTTTCTTT.

As to this clone: Other DNA sequences in this specimen translate into the identical CDR3. The chain is built from TRBV2 and TRBJ1-6; D is unresolved. The CDR3 is made up of 14 amino acids. Germline values: CDR1 SNHLY, CDR2 FYNNEI. Trimming removed 6 bases at V and 9 bases at J, with 15 bases between. CDR3 sequence reads: CASSLWESASPLHF. CDR3 bases: TGTGCCAGCAGCCTTTGGGAGTCAGCTTCACCCCTCCACTTT. Combining the CDR3 with reference TRBV2 and TRBJ1-6 gives the whole variable domain EPEVTQTPSHQVTQMGQEVILRCVPISNHLYFYWYRQILGQKVEFLVSFYNNEISEKSEIFDDQFSVERPDGSNFTLKIRSTKLEDSAMYFCASSLWESASPLHFGNGTRLTVT.

The rearrangement links TRBV3-1 (or the pseudogene TRBV3-2) to TRBJ1-3; no reliable D call. V was cut by 0 bases and J by 0 bases, with 9 bases left in between. Per germline, CDR1 LGHDT and CDR2 YNNKEL (reference sequence). The CDR3 runs 16 residues. CDR3 DNA: TGTGCCAGCAGCCAAGATGCAGGCCCCTCTGGAAACACCATATATTTT. Its protein is CASSQDAGPSGNTIYF.

The rearrangement uses TRBV11-2 and TRBJ2-7; D call uncertain. The CDR3 is 17 residues long. Germline CDR1 SGHAT, CDR2 FQNNGV. V lost 5 bases and J lost 5, with 25 bases in between. As DNA, the CDR3 is TGTGCCAGCAGCCCCGCGCATCGTGCCCGTGCGTCCCACGAGCAGTACTTC. It yields the protein CASSPAHRARASHEQYF. The whole variable domain, filled in from reference TRBV11-2 and TRBJ2-7, reads EAGVAQSPRYKIIEKRQSVAFWCNPISGHATLYWYQQILGQGPKLLIQFQNNGVVDDSQLPKDRFSAERLKGVDSTLKIQPAKLEDSAVYLCASSPAHRARASHEQYFGPGTRLTVT.

The chain recombines TRBV2 with TRBJ2-2; 7 bases align to TRBD2. Trimming cost V 7 bases and J 1 base; bases outside gene matches: 9. CDR3 length: 16 amino acids. Per germline, CDR1 SNHLY and CDR2 FYNNEI. The CDR3 coding sequence is TGTGCCAGCACCGCAAGGAAGCGGGGGAACACCGGGGAGCTGTTTTTT. Protein sequence: CASTARKRGNTGELFF.

This chain uses TRBV7-2 with TRBJ1-4; tentative D call: TRBD1 (6 bases). CDR3 length: 15 residues. The germline CDR1 and CDR2 sequences are SGHTA and FQGNSA. V was cut by 1 base and J by 8 bases, with 14 bases left in between. The CDR3 region is CASSLGAGVGEKLFF. The CDR3 nucleotides are TGTGCCAGCAGCTTAGGGGCAGGGGTGGGGGAAAAACTGTTTTTT.

V is TRBV7-2 and J is TRBJ1-5, with a possible D match to TRBD1 (5 bases). The CDR3 covers 17 residues. CDR1 is SGHTA, CDR2 FQGNSA, per germline. The V end was cut by 2 bases, the J end by 4 bases, with 18 bases between. DNA for the CDR3: TGTGCCAGCAGCTTATTTCCTCCAGGGCTCGCGAATCAGCCCCAGCATTTT. It is translated as CASSLFPPGLANQPQHF.

The chain is built from TRBV4-1 and TRBJ2-2; 7 nucleotides match TRBD2. V shed 6 bases, J shed 2 bases, and the junction held 9 bases outside the gene matches. Germline V CDR1 and CDR2: MGHRA, YSYEKL. CDR3 length: 16 residues. In nucleotides, the CDR3 is TGCGCCAGCAGTAGGGGTCTAGCGGAAAACACCGGGGAGCTGTTTTTT. Its translation is CASSRGLAENTGELFF.

The rearrangement joins TRBV7-9 to TRBJ2-7; perhaps TRBD1 as D (7 bases). Germline V gives CDR1 SEHNR, CDR2 FQNEAQ (reference sequence). With 5 bases removed from V and 4 bases from J, the gap between germline ends came to 15 bases. The CDR3 spans 14 residues. CDR3 sequence (DNA): TGTGCCAGCAGCCCGCGGGACAGAAATTACGAGCAGTACTTC. As protein: CASSPRDRNYEQYF.

This chain uses TRBV19 with TRBJ2-5; 8 nucleotides align to TRBD2. Germline V lookup: CDR1 LNHDA, CDR2 SQIVND (reference sequence). Trimming at V came to 1 base and at J to 5 bases, leaving 6 bases not matched to a gene. The length of the CDR3 is 15 residues. The CDR3 sequence is CASSIGDSGAETQYF. The CDR3 nucleotides read TGTGCCAGTAGTATAGGGGATAGCGGGGCGGAGACCCAGTACTTC.

V usage is TRBV6-5 and J usage is TRBJ2-7, with no clear D. V lost 6 bases to trimming and J lost 6 bases, with 21 bases between them. CDR1 and CDR2 from the germline V gene are MNHEY and SVGAGI. The CDR3 has 15 residues. CDR3 nucleotide sequence: TGTGCCAGCAGCCGCCGACTCGATTCGGGTGGCGAGCAGTACTTC. Translated, it gives CASSRRLDSGGEQYF.

The chain employs TRBV28 and TRBJ2-5; D may be TRBD2 (6 bases). CDR3 length equals 15 residues. Trimming removed 10 bases at V and 1 base at J, with 19 bases between. CDR1 MDHEN and CDR2 SYDVKM come from the germline V gene. CDR3 coding DNA: TGTGCCACCGGGCAAGTGGACGGGAGCCAAGAGACCCAGTACTTC. Translated, it gives CATGQVDGSQETQYF.

This chain connects TRBV7-8 to TRBJ2-5, with 15 nucleotides matching TRBD2. CDR1 and CDR2 from the germline V gene are SGHVS and FQNEAQ. With V trimmed by 5 bases and J by 2 bases, 6 bases remained unmatched. This CDR3 is built from 17 residues. CDR3 nucleotides: TGTGCCAGCAGCAGGACTAGCGGGGGGGCTCTGCAAGAGACCCAGTACTTC. Its translation: CASSRTSGGALQETQYF.

In this sample, this clone turned up once. J is TRBJ2-5 and V is TRBV5-4, with a tentative D call TRBD2 (6 bases). CDR1 and CDR2 (germline): SGHNT, YYREEE (reference sequence). Trimming took 0 bases from V and 5 from J, leaving 17 bases between them. The CDR3 length is 16 residues. The CDR3 protein is CASSLDRDSSRETQYF. The CDR3 coding sequence is TGTGCCAGCAGCTTGGACCGGGACTCGTCGAGGGAGACCCAGTACTTC. Based on the CDR3 plus reference TRBV5-4 and TRBJ2-5, the full variable domain is ETGVTQSPTHLIKTRGQQVTLRCSSQSGHNTVSWYQQALGQGPQFIFQYYREEENGRGNFPPRFSGLQFPNYSSELNVNALELDDSALYLCASSLDRDSSRETQYFGPGTRLLVL.

In this sample, this clone turned up once. This chain connects TRBV3-1 (or the pseudogene TRBV3-2) to TRBJ1-5; D uncertain. Germline V lookup: CDR1 LGHDT, CDR2 YNNKEL (reference sequence). Trimming cost V 0 bases and J 7 bases, with 7 bases left between them. The CDR3 has 13 amino acids. CDR3 DNA sequence: TGTGCCAGCAGCCAAGACCTCGGGCAGCCCCAGCATTTT. This gives the protein CASSQDLGQPQHF.

The chain couples TRBV24-1 to TRBJ2-3, with TRBD1 as a possible D gene (5 bases). This CDR3 is built from 14 residues. V lost 6 bases and J 5 bases, leaving 14 bases between the germline ends. Germline V gene lookup returns CDR1 KGHDR and CDR2 SFDVKD. The CDR3 region has the DNA TGTGCCACCAGTAAGGGGTTTGGCGGAGATACGCAGTATTTT. It specifies CATSKGFGGDTQYF.

This clone has just one count. The chain employs TRBV24-1 and TRBJ1-2, with 8 bases identical to TRBD1. The CDR3 is 14 amino acids. Germline V gene sequence: CDR1 KGHDR, CDR2 SFDVKD. V dropped 4 bases and J dropped 8; count of bases not matched to a gene: 8. CDR3 sequence (DNA): TGTGCCACCAGTGACAATGGACAGGGCTACGGCTACACCTTC. It specifies CATSDNGQGYGYTF.